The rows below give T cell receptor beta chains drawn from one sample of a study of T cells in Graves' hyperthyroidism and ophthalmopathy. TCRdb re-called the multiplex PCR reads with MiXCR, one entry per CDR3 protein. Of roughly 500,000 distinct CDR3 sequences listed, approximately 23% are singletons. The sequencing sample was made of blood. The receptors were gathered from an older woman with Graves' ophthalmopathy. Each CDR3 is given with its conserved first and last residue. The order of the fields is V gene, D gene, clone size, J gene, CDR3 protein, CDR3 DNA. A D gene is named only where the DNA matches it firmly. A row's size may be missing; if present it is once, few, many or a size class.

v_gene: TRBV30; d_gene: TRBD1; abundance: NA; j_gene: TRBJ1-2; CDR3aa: CAWSVPGGDYGYTF; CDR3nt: TGTGCCTGGAGTGTACCAGGGGGTGACTATGGCTACACCTTC
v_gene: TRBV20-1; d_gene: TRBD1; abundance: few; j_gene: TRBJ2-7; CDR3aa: CSARDRRDRVVEQYF; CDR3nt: TGCAGTGCTAGAGATCGTCGGGACAGGGTCGTCGAGCAGTACTTC
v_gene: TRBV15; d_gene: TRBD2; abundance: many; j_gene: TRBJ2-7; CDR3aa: CATNQLGLAREQYF; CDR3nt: TGTGCCACCAACCAGCTAGGACTAGCTCGGGAGCAGTACTTC
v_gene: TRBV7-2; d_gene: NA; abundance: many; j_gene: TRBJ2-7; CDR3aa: CASSHRPTPTNYEQYF; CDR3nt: TGTGCCAGCAGTCACAGACCGACTCCAACCAATTACGAGCAGTACTTC
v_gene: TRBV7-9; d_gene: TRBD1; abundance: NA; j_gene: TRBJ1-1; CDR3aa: CASSLAQGGATANTEAFF; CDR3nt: TGTGCCAGCAGCTTAGCCCAGGGGGGTGCCACGGCGAACACTGAAGCTTTCTTT
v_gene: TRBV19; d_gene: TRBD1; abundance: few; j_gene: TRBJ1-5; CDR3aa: CASTQGQGIGPQHF; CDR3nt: TGTGCCAGCACCCAGGGACAGGGAATTGGGCCCCAGCATTTT
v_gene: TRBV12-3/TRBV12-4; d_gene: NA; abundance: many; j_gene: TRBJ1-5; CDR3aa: CASLWEPPSNQPQHF; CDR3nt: TGTGCCAGCCTCTGGGAGCCACCTAGCAATCAGCCCCAGCATTTT
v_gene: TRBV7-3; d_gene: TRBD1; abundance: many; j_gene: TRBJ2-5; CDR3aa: CASSSTGTGLYQETQYF; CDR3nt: TGTGCCAGCAGCTCCACCGGGACAGGGTTGTACCAAGAGACCCAGTACTTC
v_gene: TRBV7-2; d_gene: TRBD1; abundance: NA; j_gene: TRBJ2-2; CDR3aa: CASSRGQVSGELFF; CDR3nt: TGTGCCAGCAGCCGGGGACAGGTCTCCGGGGAGCTGTTTTTT
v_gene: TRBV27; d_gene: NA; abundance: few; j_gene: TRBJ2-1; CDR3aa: CASSLTPSSYNEQFF; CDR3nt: TGTGCCAGCAGTTTGACTCCCTCCTCCTACAATGAGCAGTTCTTC
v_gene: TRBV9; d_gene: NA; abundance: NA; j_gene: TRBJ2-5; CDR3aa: CASSVEGRDTETQYF; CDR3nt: TGTGCCAGCAGCGTAGAAGGCAGGGACACAGAGACCCAGTACTTC
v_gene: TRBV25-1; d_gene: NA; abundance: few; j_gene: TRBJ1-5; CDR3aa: CAVNRAPSNQPQHF; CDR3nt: TGTGCCGTTAACAGGGCCCCAAGCAATCAGCCCCAGCATTTT
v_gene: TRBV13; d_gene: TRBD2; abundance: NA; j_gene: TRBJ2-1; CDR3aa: CASSPEPSRAGVYDNEQFF; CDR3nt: TGCGCCAGCAGCCCCGAACCTTCAAGGGCGGGAGTGTACGACAATGAGCAGTTCTTC
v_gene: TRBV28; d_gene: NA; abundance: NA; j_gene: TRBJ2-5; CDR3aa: CASSLSGGSETQYF; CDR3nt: TGTGCCAGCAGTTTGTCCGGGGGATCAGAGACCCAGTACTTC
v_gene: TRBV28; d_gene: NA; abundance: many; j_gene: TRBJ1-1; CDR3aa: CASSAWGGTGGAFF; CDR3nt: TGTGCCAGCAGTGCGTGGGGAGGCACAGGAGGAGCTTTCTTT
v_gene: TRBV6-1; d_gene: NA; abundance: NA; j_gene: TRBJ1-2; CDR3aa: CASSPEGARYGYTF; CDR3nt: TGTGCCAGCAGTCCTGAGGGAGCGCGCTATGGCTACACCTTC
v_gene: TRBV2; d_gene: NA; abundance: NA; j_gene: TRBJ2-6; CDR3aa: CASSEVGASGANVLTF; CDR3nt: TGTGCCAGCAGTGAGGTAGGGGCTTCTGGGGCCAACGTCCTGACTTTC
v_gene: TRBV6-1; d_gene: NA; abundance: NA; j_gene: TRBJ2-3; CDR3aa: CATTRQATQYF; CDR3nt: TGTGCCACCACTCGTCAGGCGACGCAGTATTTT
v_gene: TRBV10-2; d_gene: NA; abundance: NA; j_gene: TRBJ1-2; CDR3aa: CASSDLGLAYGYTF; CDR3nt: TGCGCCAGCAGTGATCTGGGACTCGCCTATGGCTACACCTTC
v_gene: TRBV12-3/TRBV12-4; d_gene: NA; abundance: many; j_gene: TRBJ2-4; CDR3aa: CASSLALGGPNIQYF; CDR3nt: TGTGCCAGCAGTTTAGCGCTGGGGGGCCCAAACATTCAGTACTTC
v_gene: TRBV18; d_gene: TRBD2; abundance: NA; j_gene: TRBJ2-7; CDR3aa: CASSPLAGEINEQYF; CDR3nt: TGTGCCAGCTCACCTCTAGCGGGAGAGATTAACGAGCAGTACTTC
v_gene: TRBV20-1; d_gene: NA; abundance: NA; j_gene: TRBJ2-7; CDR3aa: CSGIEGYEQYF; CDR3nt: TGCAGTGGGATCGAGGGTTACGAGCAGTACTTC
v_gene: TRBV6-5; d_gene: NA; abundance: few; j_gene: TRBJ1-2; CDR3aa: CASSYSRGAYGYTF; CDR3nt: TGTGCCAGCAGTTACTCGAGGGGCGCATATGGCTACACCTTC
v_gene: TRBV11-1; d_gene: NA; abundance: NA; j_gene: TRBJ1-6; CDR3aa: CASSLQGPYNSPLHF; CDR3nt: TGTGCCAGCAGCTTACAGGGACCCTATAATTCACCCCTCCACTTT
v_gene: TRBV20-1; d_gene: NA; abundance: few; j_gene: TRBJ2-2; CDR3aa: CSAILGPPGTGELFF; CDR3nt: TGCAGTGCTATTTTGGGACCCCCGGGCACCGGGGAGCTGTTTTTT
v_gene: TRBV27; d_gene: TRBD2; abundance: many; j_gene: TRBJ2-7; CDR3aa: CASSLREGYEQYF; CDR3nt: TGTGCCAGCAGTTTACGGGAGGGTTACGAGCAGTACTTC
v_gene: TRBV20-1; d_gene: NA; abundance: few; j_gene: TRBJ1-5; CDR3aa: CSATYRAGQPQHF; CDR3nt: TGCAGTGCCACCTACAGGGCAGGACAGCCCCAGCATTTT
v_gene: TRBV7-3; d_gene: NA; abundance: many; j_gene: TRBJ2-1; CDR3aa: CASSHVGTQSDEQFF; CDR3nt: TGTGCCAGCAGCCACGTAGGGACCCAATCGGATGAGCAGTTCTTC
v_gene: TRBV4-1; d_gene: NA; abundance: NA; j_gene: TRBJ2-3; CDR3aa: CASSQGTTGTDTQYF; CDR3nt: TGCGCCAGCAGCCAAGGGACGACAGGCACAGATACGCAGTATTTT
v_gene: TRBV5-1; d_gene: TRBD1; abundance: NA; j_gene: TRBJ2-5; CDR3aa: CASSLASGGRETQYF; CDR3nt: TGCGCCAGCAGCTTGGCCTCAGGGGGCCGGGAGACCCAGTACTTC
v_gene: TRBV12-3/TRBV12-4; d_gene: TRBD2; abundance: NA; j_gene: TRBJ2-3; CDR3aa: CASSPRGTGGGDTQYF; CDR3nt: TGTGCCAGCAGCCCGAGAGGCACTGGGGGGGGAGATACGCAGTATTTT
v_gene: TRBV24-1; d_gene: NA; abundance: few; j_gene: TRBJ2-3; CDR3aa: CATSDDKNTDTQYF; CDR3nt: TGTGCCACCAGTGATGATAAAAACACAGATACGCAGTATTTT
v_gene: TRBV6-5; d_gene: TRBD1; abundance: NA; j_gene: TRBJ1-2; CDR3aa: CASSYSRTGGQNGYTF; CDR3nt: TGTGCCAGCAGTTACTCCCGGACAGGGGGGCAAAATGGCTACACCTTC
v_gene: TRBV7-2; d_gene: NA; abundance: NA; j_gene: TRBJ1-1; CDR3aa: CASSRKRDTEAFF; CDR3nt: TGTGCCAGCAGCCGAAAAAGGGATACTGAAGCTTTCTTT
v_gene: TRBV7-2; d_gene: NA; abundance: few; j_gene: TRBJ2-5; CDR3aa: CASSSSFVETQYF; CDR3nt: TGTGCCAGCTCCTCAAGTTTTGTTGAGACCCAGTACTTC
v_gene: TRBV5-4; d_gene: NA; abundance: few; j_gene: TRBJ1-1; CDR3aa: CASSPKTRSTEAFF; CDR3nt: TGTGCCAGCAGCCCGAAGACCCGGTCCACTGAAGCTTTCTTT
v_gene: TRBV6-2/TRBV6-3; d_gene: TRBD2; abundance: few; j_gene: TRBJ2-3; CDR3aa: CASSYSAGVRTDTQYF; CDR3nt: TGTGCCAGCAGTTACTCAGCGGGAGTCCGCACAGATACGCAGTATTTT
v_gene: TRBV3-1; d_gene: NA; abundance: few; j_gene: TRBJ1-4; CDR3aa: CASSAKNQPEKLFF; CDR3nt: TGTGCCAGCAGCGCTAAAAACCAGCCTGAAAAACTGTTTTTT
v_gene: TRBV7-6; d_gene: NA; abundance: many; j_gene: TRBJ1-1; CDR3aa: CASSLKQFYTYEAFF; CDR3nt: TGTGCCAGCAGCTTAAAACAGTTTTACACTTATGAAGCTTTCTTT
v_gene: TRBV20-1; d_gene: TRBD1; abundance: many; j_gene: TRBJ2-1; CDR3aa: CSAGSGQVYNEQFF; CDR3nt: TGCAGTGCTGGGTCGGGACAGGTCTACAATGAGCAGTTCTTC
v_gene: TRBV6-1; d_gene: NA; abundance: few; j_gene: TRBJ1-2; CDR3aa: CASNKAGNYGYTF; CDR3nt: TGTGCCAGCAATAAGGCAGGGAACTATGGCTACACCTTC
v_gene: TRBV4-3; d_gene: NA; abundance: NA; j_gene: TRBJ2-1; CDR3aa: CASSQEQGVEQFF; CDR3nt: TGCGCCAGCAGCCAAGAACAAGGGGTTGAGCAGTTCTTC
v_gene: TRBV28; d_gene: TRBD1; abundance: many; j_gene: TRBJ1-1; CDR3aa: CASLKDRANTEAFF; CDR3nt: TGTGCCAGCCTAAAGGACAGGGCCAACACTGAAGCTTTCTTT
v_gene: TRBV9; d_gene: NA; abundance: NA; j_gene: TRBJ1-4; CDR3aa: CASSVVTGGGEKLFF; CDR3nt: TGTGCCAGCAGCGTAGTGACGGGTGGAGGAGAAAAACTGTTTTTT
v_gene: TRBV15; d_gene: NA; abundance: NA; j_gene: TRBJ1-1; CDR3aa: CATSRDYQGGGAFF; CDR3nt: TGTGCCACCAGCAGAGATTACCAGGGCGGCGGAGCTTTCTTT
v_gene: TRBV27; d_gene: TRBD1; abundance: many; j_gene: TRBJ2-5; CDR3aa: CASSSDRGRRETQYF; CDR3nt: TGTGCCAGCAGTTCGGACAGGGGGCGCCGAGAGACCCAGTACTTC
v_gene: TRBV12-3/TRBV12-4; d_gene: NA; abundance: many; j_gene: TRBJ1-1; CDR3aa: CASSFGLAGANTEAFF; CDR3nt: TGTGCCAGCAGTTTCGGGTTGGCAGGGGCTAACACTGAAGCTTTCTTT
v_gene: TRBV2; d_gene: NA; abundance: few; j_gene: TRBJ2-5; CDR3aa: CASKAAGETQYF; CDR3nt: TGTGCCAGCAAGGCCGCGGGTGAGACCCAGTACTTC
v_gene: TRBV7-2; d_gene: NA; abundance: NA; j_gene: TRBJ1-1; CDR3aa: CASSQDRGGYTEAFF; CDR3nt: TGCGCCAGCAGCCAAGATAGGGGCGGGTACACTGAAGCTTTCTTT
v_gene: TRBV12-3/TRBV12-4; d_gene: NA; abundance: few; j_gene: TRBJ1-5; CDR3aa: CASGRISNQPQHF; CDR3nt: TGTGCCAGCGGAAGAATCTCCAATCAGCCCCAGCATTTT
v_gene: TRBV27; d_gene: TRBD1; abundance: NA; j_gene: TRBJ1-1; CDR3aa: CASSLGQGFQAFF; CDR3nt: TGTGCCAGCAGTCTTGGACAGGGGTTTCAAGCTTTCTTT
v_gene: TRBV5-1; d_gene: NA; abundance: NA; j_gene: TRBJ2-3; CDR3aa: CASSLDGIDTDTQYF; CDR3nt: TGCGCCAGCAGCTTGGATGGGATCGACACAGATACGCAGTATTTT
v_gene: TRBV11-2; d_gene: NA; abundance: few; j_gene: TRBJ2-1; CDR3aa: CASSLGQKGILFF; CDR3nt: TGTGCCAGCAGCTTAGGGCAGAAAGGGATTTTGTTCTTC
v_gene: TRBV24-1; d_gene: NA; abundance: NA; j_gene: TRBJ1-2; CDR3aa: CATSAQDFGYGYTF; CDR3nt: TGTGCCACCAGTGCGCAAGACTTCGGCTATGGCTACACCTTC
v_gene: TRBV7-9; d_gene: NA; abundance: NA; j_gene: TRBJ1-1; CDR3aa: CASSYQINTEAFF; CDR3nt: TGTGCCAGCAGCTATCAAATCAACACTGAAGCTTTCTTT
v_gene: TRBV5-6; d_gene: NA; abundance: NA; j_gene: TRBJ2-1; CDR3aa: CASSFWGYNEQFF; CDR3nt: TGTGCCAGCAGCTTCTGGGGATACAATGAGCAGTTCTTC
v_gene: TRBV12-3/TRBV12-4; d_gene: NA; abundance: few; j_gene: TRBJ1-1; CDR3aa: CASIPEVNTEAFF; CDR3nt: TGTGCCAGCATTCCAGAGGTGAACACTGAAGCTTTCTTT
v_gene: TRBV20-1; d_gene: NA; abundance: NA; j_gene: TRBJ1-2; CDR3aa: CSASPDFSSYGYTF; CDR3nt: TGCAGTGCTAGTCCCGACTTCTCCTCCTATGGCTACACCTTC
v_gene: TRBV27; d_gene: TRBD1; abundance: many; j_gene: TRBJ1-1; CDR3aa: CASSGTELNTEAFF; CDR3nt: TGTGCCAGCAGTGGGACAGAGCTGAACACTGAAGCTTTCTTT
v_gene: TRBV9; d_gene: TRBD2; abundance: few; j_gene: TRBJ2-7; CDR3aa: CASNRSGRKGNEQYF; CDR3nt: TGTGCCAGTAACCGTAGCGGGAGGAAAGGCAACGAGCAGTACTTC